The rows below give T cell receptor beta chains drawn from one sample of a study of T cells in Graves' hyperthyroidism and ophthalmopathy. In TCRdb, the multiplex PCR reads were re-called with MiXCR into one record per CDR3 protein. The table lists 600,000 to 700,000 distinct CDR3 sequences, roughly 14% of them singletons, with 4.3% in the top ten. Specimen: blood. The receptors here all came from a middle-aged woman with Graves' ophthalmopathy. Both conserved end residues are part of each CDR3. Fields, in order: J gene, D gene, V gene, clone size, CDR3 DNA, CDR3 protein. D genes are given only for firm matches. Expanded clones are given a class, and other clones once, few, many or no size at all.

TRBJ1-2,TRBD1,TRBV7-9,many,TGTGCCAGCAGCTTAGCCGGACAGGGGGGCTACACCTTC,CASSLAGQGGYTF
TRBJ2-2,.,TRBV11-3,many,TGTGCCAGCTGGTCTTCGGGGACCGGGGAGCTGTTTTTT,CASWSSGTGELFF
TRBJ2-7,.,TRBV25-1,many,TGTGCCAGCAGTGAATCCGGGACTTTTTACGAGCAGTACTTC,CASSESGTFYEQYF
TRBJ2-7,.,TRBV28,many,TGTGCCAGCAGTCCACCGTCTTCAGGGGGGTACGAGCAGTACTTC,CASSPPSSGGYEQYF
TRBJ2-1,.,TRBV12-3/TRBV12-4,.,TGTGCCAGCGGTCCAGGGATCGGTGAGCAGTTCTTC,CASGPGIGEQFF
TRBJ2-7,.,TRBV28,few,TGTGCCAGCAGTTTCCCCGGACCCTTATACGAGCAGTACTTC,CASSFPGPLYEQYF
TRBJ2-6,TRBD1,TRBV28,many,TGTGCCAGCCAGGAACGGGACAGCCTAAAGACCTCTGGGGCCAACGTCCTGACTTTC,CASQERDSLKTSGANVLTF
TRBJ1-1,.,TRBV12-3/TRBV12-4,many,TGTGCCAGCAGTGTACGGTACACTGAAGCTTTCTTT,CASSVRYTEAFF
TRBJ2-5,TRBD1,TRBV12-3/TRBV12-4,many,TGTGCCAGCAGTTCCGCCCGACAGGGAATAAGGGAGACCCAGTACTTC,CASSSARQGIRETQYF
TRBJ2-3,.,TRBV20-1,few,TGCAGTGCTAGTCTCCAACGTCTAGCGGATACGCAGTATTTT,CSASLQRLADTQYF